The 27 T cell receptor beta chains presented below share a single source sample, sequenced in a study of Tregs in tolerant kidney transplant recipients. Libraries were prepared by immunoSEQ multiplex PCR; TCRdb keeps only in-frame clonotypes and omits some of them. This sample has some 80,000 clones, with about 98% found just once. The sample here was CD4+ T cells from blood, taken before the transplant. These receptors all stem from a human donor who received a combined kidney and bone marrow transplant.

CDR3 DNA: TGTGCCAGCAGCTCTATGAACGGGGAGCTGTTTTTT. Residues: CASSSMNGELFF. V gene TRBV7-6 combines with J gene TRBJ2-2; D remains unclear. The CDR3 length is 12 residues. Trimming took off 4 bases at V and 7 bases at J, with 7 bases between the two ends. The germline V gene has CDR1 SGHVS and CDR2 FNYEAQ.

The rearrangement uses TRBV4-2 and TRBJ2-7, with D tentatively TRBD1 (6 bases). The CDR3 extends over 15 amino acids. Trimming stripped 1 base from V and 4 bases from J, with 14 bases between. Germline V lookup: CDR1 LGHNA, CDR2 YNFKEQ. The CDR3 bases are TGTGCCAGCAGCCAAGTTGGTGGGGGCCGGTACGAGCAGTACTTC. It is translated as CASSQVGGGRYEQYF.

V gene TRBV5-1 combines with J gene TRBJ1-4; the D is unclear. The germline gives CDR1 SGHRS, CDR2 YFSETQ. Trimming removed 0 bases at V and 8 bases at J, with 17 bases between. The CDR3 has 16 amino acids. The DNA of the CDR3 is TGCGCCAGCAGCTTGGCGCTCTCGGGTAGCTTCGAAAAACTGTTTTTT. Translating it yields CASSLALSGSFEKLFF.

The chain joins TRBV10-3 to TRBJ1-5; 7 nucleotides align to TRBD1. The CDR3 sequence is 16 residues long. CDR1 is ENHRY, CDR2 SYGVKD, per germline. Trimming took 0 bases from V and 4 from J; bases not matched to a gene: 6. The CDR3 coding sequence is TGTGCCATCAGTGAGTCTGGAACAGGGGAGAATCAGCCCCAGCATTTT. It yields the protein CAISESGTGENQPQHF.

This clone appeared a single time. The chain combines TRBV14 with TRBJ1-1, with a weak D call TRBD1 (6 bases). The CDR3 consists of 15 residues. Trimming shortened V by 2 bases and J by 5 bases, and 15 bases separated the two germline ends. Germline CDR1 is SGHDN and CDR2 is FVKESK. CDR3: CASSQNLGGGTEAFF. In nucleotides, the CDR3 is TGTGCCAGCAGCCAAAATTTAGGGGGGGGGACTGAAGCTTTCTTT.

The rearrangement joins TRBV6-1 to TRBJ2-1, with 9 bases that match TRBD2. Losses at the gene ends were 7 bases for V and 15 bases for J; bases not matched to a gene: 13. Germline-derived CDR1 and CDR2 are MNHNS and SASEGT. This CDR3 contains 13 residues. CDR3 amino acids: CASTRPEGLAMFF. CDR3 DNA sequence: TGTGCCAGCACCAGACCTGAAGGACTAGCGATGTTCTTC.

This chain links TRBV7-3 with TRBJ1-2; 7 bases agree with TRBD1. Germline V CDR1 and CDR2: SGHTA, FQGTGA. CDR3 size: 13 residues. With V trimmed by 5 bases and J by 1 base, 1 base remained unmatched. The CDR3 sequence is CASSRDSNYGYTF. In DNA form, the CDR3 reads TGTGCCAGCAGCCGGGACAGTAACTATGGCTACACCTTC.

The rearrangement joins TRBV5-1 to TRBJ1-1; no clear D. The CDR3 spans 16 residues. The germline CDR1 and CDR2 sequences are SGHRS and YFSETQ. Between the trimmed V and J ends, which lost 5 bases and 1 base, there was a span of 18 bases. CDR3: CASSSRILRENTEAFF. The CDR3, as DNA: TGCGCCAGCAGTTCGCGCATACTCCGGGAGAACACTGAAGCTTTCTTT. Complete variable domain (other parts from reference TRBV5-1 and TRBJ1-1): KAGVTQTPRYLIKTRGQQVTLSCSPISGHRSVSWYQQTPGQGLQFLFEYFSETQRNKGNFPGRFSGRQFSNSRSEMNVSTLELGDSALYLCASSSRILRENTEAFFGQGTRLTVV.

The rearrangement uses TRBV7-9 and TRBJ2-7; possible D gene TRBD1, 6 bases. This CDR3 is built from 14 residues. Trimming stripped 1 base from V and 6 bases from J, with 13 bases between. Germline V gene sequence: CDR1 SEHNR, CDR2 FQNEAQ (reference sequence). The CDR3 protein is CASSLGDNRAEQYF. In nucleotides, the CDR3 is TGTGCCAGCAGCTTAGGTGACAACAGGGCCGAGCAGTACTTC.

The chain couples TRBV5-8 to TRBJ1-5, with a tentative D call TRBD1 (6 bases). This CDR3 is built from 16 residues. CDR1 and CDR2 from the germline V gene are SGHTS and YDEGEE. V lost 0 bases, J lost 2 bases, and 12 bases lay in between. The CDR3 is CASSLVRGGGNQPQHF. CDR3 DNA sequence: TGTGCCAGCAGCTTGGTAAGGGGGGGTGGCAATCAGCCCCAGCATTTT.

The CDR3 here is CASSARLAANTGELFF. In DNA form, the CDR3 reads TGTGCCAGCAGTGCACGACTAGCGGCGAACACCGGGGAGCTGTTTTTT. This rearrangement joins TRBV25-1 to TRBJ2-2; 9 bases map to TRBD2. From germline, CDR1 is MGHDK and CDR2 SYGVNS. Trimming took 4 bases from V and 0 from J; bases not matched to a gene: 3. The CDR3 totals 16 residues.

The chain has TRBV19 and TRBJ2-7; D unresolved. The CDR3 is made up of 12 amino acids. Germline values: CDR1 LNHDA, CDR2 SQIVND (reference sequence). V was pared by 6 bases and J by 2 bases, with 8 bases between. The DNA for the CDR3 is TGTGCCAGTAGCAACGAGGCCTACGAGCAGTACTTC. Its protein is CASSNEAYEQYF.

The V call is TRBV5-1, the J call TRBJ2-4; 7 positions match TRBD2. The germline V gene encodes CDR1 SGHRS and CDR2 YFSETQ. CDR3 size: 15 residues. The V segment lost 1 base and the J segment 5 bases; nucleotides outside the gene matches: 6. The CDR3 DNA sequence: TGCGCCAGCAGCTTGCGAGGGAGCGGGGAAAACATTCAGTACTTC. Encoded protein: CASSLRGSGENIQYF. The full variable domain, completed using reference TRBV5-1 and TRBJ2-4, is KAGVTQTPRYLIKTRGQQVTLSCSPISGHRSVSWYQQTPGQGLQFLFEYFSETQRNKGNFPGRFSGRQFSNSRSEMNVSTLELGDSALYLCASSLRGSGENIQYFGAGTRLSVL.

The rearrangement links TRBV6-5 to TRBJ2-4; 8 bases agree with TRBD1. Germline CDR1 is MNHEY and CDR2 is SVGAGI. V trimming: 4 bases; J trimming: 4 bases; junction bases outside the gene matches: 9. The CDR3 contains 16 residues. CDR3 DNA sequence: TGTGCCAGCAGTTCCGAACGGACAGGGTCAAAAAACATTCAGTACTTC. Its protein is CASSSERTGSKNIQYF.

The CDR3 region has the DNA TGTGCCAGTAGTATAGTTTGGGACAGAGAATCCCTTCTTTCAGATACGCAGTATTTT. This translates into CASSIVWDRESLLSDTQYF. The chain has TRBV19 and TRBJ2-3; 7 bases agree with TRBD1. This CDR3 comprises 19 residues. CDR1 is LNHDA, CDR2 SQIVND, per germline (reference sequence). V shed 1 base and J 4 bases; nucleotides not matched to a gene: 17.

CDR3 loop: CASSFRETQYF. In nucleotides, the CDR3 is TGTGCCAGCAGCTTCCGGGAGACCCAGTACTTC. V usage is TRBV7-9 and J usage is TRBJ2-5; D uncertain. With 3 bases removed from V and 5 bases from J, the gap between germline ends came to 4 bases. This CDR3 has 11 residues. CDR1 and CDR2 from the germline V gene are SEHNR and FQNEAQ (reference sequence).

The chain uses TRBV19 and TRBJ2-2; 8 bases agree with TRBD2. The CDR3 totals 18 residues. The J segment lost 5 bases and the V segment lost 0 bases, leaving 11 bases of the junction unmatched. The germline V gene has CDR1 LNHDA and CDR2 SQIVND (reference sequence). CDR3 sequence reads: CASSIDGSGTRGTGELFF. Written as DNA, the CDR3 is TGTGCCAGTAGTATAGATGGAAGCGGGACTAGAGGGACCGGGGAGCTGTTTTTT.

The CDR3 reads CASSKIAGPRVYEQYF. The CDR3 coding sequence is TGTGCCAGCAGCAAAATAGCGGGGCCCCGCGTTTACGAGCAGTACTTC. This chain joins TRBV11-2 and TRBJ2-7; 8 nucleotides match TRBD2. The germline CDR1 and CDR2 sequences are SGHAT and FQNNGV. V dropped 5 bases and J dropped 4; count of bases not matched to a gene: 13. The CDR3 has 16 amino acids.

The chain uses TRBV7-2 and TRBJ1-5; D possibly corresponds to TRBD1 (6 bases). CDR3 size: 15 residues. Germline V gene lookup returns CDR1 SGHTA and CDR2 FQGNSA. V was clipped by 5 bases and J by 0 bases, with 11 bases between them. For the CDR3, the DNA is TGTGCCAGCAGCCCTTGGGACAATAGCAATCAGCCCCAGCATTTT. Protein product: CASSPWDNSNQPQHF. The variable domain in full, with the rest retrieved from reference TRBV7-2 and TRBJ1-5, is GAGVSQSPSNKVTEKGKDVELRCDPISGHTALYWYRQSLGQGLEFLIYFQGNSAPDKSGLPSDRFSAERTGGSVSTLTIQRTQQEDSAVYLCASSPWDNSNQPQHFGDGTRLSIL.

The chain recombines TRBV9 with TRBJ2-1; 7 bases match TRBD2. Germline CDR1 SGDLS, CDR2 YYNGEE. This CDR3 is 14 amino acids long. V lost 10 bases, J lost 2 bases, and 9 bases stayed unmatched. The CDR3 is CAQHAAGPYNEQFF. CDR3 nucleotides: TGTGCCCAACACGCAGCGGGACCCTACAATGAGCAGTTCTTC. Drawing the rest from reference TRBV9 and TRBJ2-1, the complete variable domain is DSGVTQTPKHLITATGQRVTLRCSPRSGDLSVYWYQQSLDQGLQFLIQYYNGEERAKGNILERFSAQQFPDLHSELNLSSLELGDSALYFCAQHAAGPYNEQFFGPGTRLTVL.

This sequence joins TRBV9 and TRBJ1-1; D remains unclear. Trimming removed 0 bases at V and 7 bases at J, with 10 bases between. The CDR3 loop spans 13 amino acids. CDR1 SGDLS and CDR2 YYNGEE come from the germline V gene. DNA for the CDR3: TGTGCCAGCAGCGTAGTCCCCGGAGGTGAAGCTTTCTTT. Translated: CASSVVPGGEAFF. The full variable domain, in which reference TRBV9 and TRBJ1-1 provide the parts outside the CDR3, is DSGVTQTPKHLITATGQRVTLRCSPRSGDLSVYWYQQSLDQGLQFLIQYYNGEERAKGNILERFSAQQFPDLHSELNLSSLELGDSALYFCASSVVPGGEAFFGQGTRLTVV.

V usage is TRBV27 and J usage is TRBJ2-5; 14 nucleotides match TRBD2. CDR1 and CDR2 from the germline V gene are MNHEY and SMNVEV (reference sequence). There are 16 residues in the CDR3. Trimming removed 8 bases from V and 5 bases from J; junction bases left unmatched: 10. The CDR3: CASGLGLAGVGETQYF. The CDR3, as DNA: TGTGCCAGCGGATTGGGACTAGCGGGAGTCGGGGAGACCCAGTACTTC.

CDR3 in DNA: TGTGCCAGCCGGGGAGCGGGAGGGTTGTCCTACGAGCAGTACTTC. Protein product: CASRGAGGLSYEQYF. The chain employs TRBV6-6 and TRBJ2-7; 10 positions match TRBD2. The CDR3 consists of 15 residues. Germline V gene lookup returns CDR1 MNHNY and CDR2 SVGAGI (reference sequence). V gave up 8 bases and J gave up 1 base; unmatched junction bases: 8.

V usage is TRBV7-3 and J usage is TRBJ2-1, with 8 bases fitting TRBD1. The ends lost 5 bases at V and 5 bases at J; junction bases unmatched: 11. This CDR3 comprises 16 residues. Germline CDR1 is SGHTA and CDR2 is FQGTGA. CDR3: CASSPRQGRVDNEQFF. The CDR3 DNA sequence: TGTGCCAGCAGCCCCCGACAGGGGCGGGTTGACAATGAGCAGTTCTTC.

J is TRBJ2-3 and V is TRBV7-3; D uncertain. Germline V gene data show CDR1 as SGHTA and CDR2 as FQGTGA. The CDR3 sequence is 11 residues long. Trimming removed 6 bases from V and 2 bases from J, with 3 bases in between. CDR3 coding DNA: TGTGCCAGCAGACTCACAGATACGCAGTATTTT. Its protein is CASRLTDTQYF.

V usage is TRBV4-3 and J usage is TRBJ2-7; TRBD1 aligns across 8 bases. The CDR3 is 15 residues long. Germline assignment: CDR1 LGHNA and CDR2 YSLEER. V dropped 5 bases and J dropped 3; count of bases not matched to a gene: 9. This CDR3 reads CASSDRTGNGYEQYF. The CDR3 coding sequence is TGCGCCAGCAGCGATCGGACAGGGAACGGCTACGAGCAGTACTTC.

The rearrangement joins TRBV5-1 to TRBJ1-6; 8 positions agree with TRBD1. The CDR3 extends over 15 amino acids. CDR1 and CDR2 from the germline V gene are SGHRS and YFSETQ. Losses at the gene ends were 1 base for V and 6 bases for J; bases not matched to a gene: 3. CDR3 DNA sequence: TGCGCCAGCAGCTTGACTGACAGGGGTAATTCACCCCTCCACTTT. Translating gives CASSLTDRGNSPLHF.